This T cell receptor beta chain emerged from a study of blood T cells in healthy people across ages. General study results and limits: Naive CD4+ cell counts and diversity both ran higher in long-lived than in aged donors.

V was pared by 5 bases and J by 6 bases, with 9 bases of the junction left unmatched. Per the germline V gene, CDR1 is SGHTA and CDR2 is FQGNSA. The CDR3 runs to 15 residues. A word on this clonotype: Its matching antigen is unknown.

A second PCR of 7 to 11 cycles used a sample-barcoded 5' primer and a J-beta primer mix. All samples gave at least 2.5 million CDR3-containing paired-end reads. TCRdb independently ran MiXCR on the 5' RACE reads; one entry per CDR3 protein. The sample has roughly 1.9 million distinct CDR3 sequences; 39% are singletons. Per sample, a minimum of 6 million PBMCs were isolated. Extraction yielded at least 5 micrograms of total RNA per sample. The sequence was obtained from a human donor in good health. J is TRBJ1-4 and V is TRBV7-2, with 7 bases fitting TRBD1. The sample was blood. CDR3: CASSPRPGQYEKLFF. CDR3 sequence (DNA): TGTGCCAGCAGCCCCCGGCCGGGACAGTATGAAAAACTGTTTTTT.